This T cell receptor beta chain was captured by sequencing in a study of T cells after yellow fever vaccination. Whole-study results and caveats: Sorted repertoires could include abundant contaminating clonotypes from bulk cells. Booster samples showed a return of most primary-vaccination clones (roughly 96% CD4, approximately 85% CD8).

This CDR3 comprises 17 residues. V was pared by 6 bases and J by 5 bases, with 24 bases between. Template switching by 5'RACE produced TCR cDNA, adding a universal primer site and UMIs. TCRdb called the 5' RACE reads again in MiXCR, with one record for every CDR3 protein. The sample includes 150,000 to 200,000 distinct CDR3 sequences, roughly a tenth of them seen just once. This clonotype was seen a handful of times. As yet, its antigen is unknown. The source was CD8+ T cells sorted from PBMCs, collected 45 days after the yellow fever booster vaccination. The rearrangement uses TRBV12-3 or TRBV12-4 and TRBJ2-3, with unresolved D. The source of this sequence is a man between 18 and 29 years old who received the YFV17D yellow fever vaccine. CDR3 sequence: CASSHTPPSWALDTQYF. The CDR3 bases are TGTGCCAGCAGCCACACCCCCCCCTCGTGGGCCCTAGATACGCAGTATTTT.